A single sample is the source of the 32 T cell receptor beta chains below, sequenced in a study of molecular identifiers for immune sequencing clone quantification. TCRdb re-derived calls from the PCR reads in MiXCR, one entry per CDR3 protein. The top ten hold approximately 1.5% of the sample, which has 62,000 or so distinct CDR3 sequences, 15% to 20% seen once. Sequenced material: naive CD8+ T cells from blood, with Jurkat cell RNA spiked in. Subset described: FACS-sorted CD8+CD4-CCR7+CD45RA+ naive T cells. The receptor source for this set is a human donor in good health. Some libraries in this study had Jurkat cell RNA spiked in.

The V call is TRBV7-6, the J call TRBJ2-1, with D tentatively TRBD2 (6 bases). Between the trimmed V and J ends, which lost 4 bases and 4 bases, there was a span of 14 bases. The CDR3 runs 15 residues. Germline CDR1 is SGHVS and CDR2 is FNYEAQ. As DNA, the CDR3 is TGTGCCAGCAGCTCGGGAGAGGCAGAATACAATGAGCAGTTCTTC. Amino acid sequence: CASSSGEAEYNEQFF.

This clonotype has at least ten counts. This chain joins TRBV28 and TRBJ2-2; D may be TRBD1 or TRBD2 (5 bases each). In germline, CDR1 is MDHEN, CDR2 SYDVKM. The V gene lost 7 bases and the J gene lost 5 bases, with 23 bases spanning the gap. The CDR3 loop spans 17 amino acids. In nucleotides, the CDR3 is TGTGCCAGCACCCTCCCCGACGGGACGTGGGGAACCGGGGAGCTGTTTTTT. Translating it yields CASTLPDGTWGTGELFF.

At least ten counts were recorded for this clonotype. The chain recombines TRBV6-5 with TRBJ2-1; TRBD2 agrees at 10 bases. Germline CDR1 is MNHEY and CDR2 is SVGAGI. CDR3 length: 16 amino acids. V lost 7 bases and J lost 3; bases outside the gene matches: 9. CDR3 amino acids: CASTPEAGGGYNEQFF. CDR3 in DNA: TGTGCCAGCACCCCCGAAGCGGGAGGGGGCTACAATGAGCAGTTCTTC.

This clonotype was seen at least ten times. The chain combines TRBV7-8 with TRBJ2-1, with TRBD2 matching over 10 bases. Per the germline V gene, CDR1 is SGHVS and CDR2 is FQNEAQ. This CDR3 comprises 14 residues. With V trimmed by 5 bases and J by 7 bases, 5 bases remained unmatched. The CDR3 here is CASSPGLAANEQFF. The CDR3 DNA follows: TGTGCCAGCAGCCCTGGACTAGCGGCTAATGAGCAGTTCTTC.

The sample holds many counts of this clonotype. CDR3 sequence reads: CASSQEETFTGELFF. The CDR3 bases are TGCGCCAGCAGCCAAGAAGAAACTTTTACCGGGGAGCTGTTTTTT. The chain is built from TRBV4-1 and TRBJ2-2; D is unresolved. The germline CDR1 and CDR2 sequences are MGHRA and YSYEKL. Deletions cut 0 bases from V and 5 bases from J, with 10 bases between. There are 15 residues in the CDR3.

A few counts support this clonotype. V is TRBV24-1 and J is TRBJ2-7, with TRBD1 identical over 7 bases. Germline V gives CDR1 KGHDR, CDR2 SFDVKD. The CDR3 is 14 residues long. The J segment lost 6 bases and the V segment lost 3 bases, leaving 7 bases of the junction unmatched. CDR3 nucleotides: TGTGCCACCAGTGATCTTCGGACAGGAAGCGAGCAGTACTTC. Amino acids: CATSDLRTGSEQYF.

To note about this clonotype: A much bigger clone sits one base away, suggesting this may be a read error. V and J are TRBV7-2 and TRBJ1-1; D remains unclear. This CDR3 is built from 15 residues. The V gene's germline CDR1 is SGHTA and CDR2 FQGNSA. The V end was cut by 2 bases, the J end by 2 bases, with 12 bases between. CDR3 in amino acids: CASSLTHIGNTEAFF. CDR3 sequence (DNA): TGTGCCAGCAGCTTAACACATATAGGAAACACTGAAGCTTTCTTT.

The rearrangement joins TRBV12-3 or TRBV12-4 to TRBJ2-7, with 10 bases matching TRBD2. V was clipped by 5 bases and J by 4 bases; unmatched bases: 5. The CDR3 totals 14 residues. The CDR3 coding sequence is TGTGCCAGCAGTGGGGTAGCGGGAGGTTACGAGCAGTACTTC. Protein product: CASSGVAGGYEQYF.

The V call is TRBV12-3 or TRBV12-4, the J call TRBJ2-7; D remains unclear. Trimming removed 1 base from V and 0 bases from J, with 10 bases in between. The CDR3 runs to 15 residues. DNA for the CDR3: TGTGCCAGCAGTTTAGGCCAGAGCAGCTCCTACGAGCAGTACTTC. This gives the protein CASSLGQSSSYEQYF.

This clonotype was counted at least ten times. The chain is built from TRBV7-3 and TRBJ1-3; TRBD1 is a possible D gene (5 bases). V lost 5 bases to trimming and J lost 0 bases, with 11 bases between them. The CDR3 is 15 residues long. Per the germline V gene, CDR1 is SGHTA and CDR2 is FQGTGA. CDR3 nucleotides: TGTGCCAGCAGCGTTGACAGCTCCTCTGGAAACACCATATATTTT. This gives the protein CASSVDSSSGNTIYF.

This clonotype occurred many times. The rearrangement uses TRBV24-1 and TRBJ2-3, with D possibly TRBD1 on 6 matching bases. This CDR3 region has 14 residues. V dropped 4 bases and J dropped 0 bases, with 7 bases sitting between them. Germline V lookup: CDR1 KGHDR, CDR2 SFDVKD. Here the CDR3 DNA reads TGTGCCACCAGTGAACAGGGAAGCACAGATACGCAGTATTTT. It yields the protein CATSEQGSTDTQYF.

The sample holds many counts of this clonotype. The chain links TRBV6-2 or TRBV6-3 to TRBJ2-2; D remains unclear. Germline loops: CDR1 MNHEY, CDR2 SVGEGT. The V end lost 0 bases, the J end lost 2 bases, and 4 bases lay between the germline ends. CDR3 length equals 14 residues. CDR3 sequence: CASSYSGNTGELFF. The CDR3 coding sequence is TGTGCCAGCAGTTACTCGGGTAACACCGGGGAGCTGTTTTTT.

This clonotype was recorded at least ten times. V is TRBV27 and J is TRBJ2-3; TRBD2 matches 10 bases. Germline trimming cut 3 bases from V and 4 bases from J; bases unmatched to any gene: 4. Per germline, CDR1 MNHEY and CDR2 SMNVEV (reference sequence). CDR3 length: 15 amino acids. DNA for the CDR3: TGTGCCAGCAGTTTGGGGCTAGCGGGAGCAGATACGCAGTATTTT. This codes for CASSLGLAGADTQYF.

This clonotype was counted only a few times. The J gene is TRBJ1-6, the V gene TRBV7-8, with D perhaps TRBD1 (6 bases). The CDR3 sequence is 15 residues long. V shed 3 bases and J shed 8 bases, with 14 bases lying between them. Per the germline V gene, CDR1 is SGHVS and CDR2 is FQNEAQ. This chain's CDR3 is CASSFAGDKYSPLHF. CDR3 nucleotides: TGTGCCAGCAGCTTTGCAGGGGACAAATATTCACCCCTCCACTTT.

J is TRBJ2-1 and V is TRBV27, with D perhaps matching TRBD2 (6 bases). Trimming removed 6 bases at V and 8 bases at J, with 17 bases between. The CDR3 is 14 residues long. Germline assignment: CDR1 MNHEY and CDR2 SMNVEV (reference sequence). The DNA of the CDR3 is TGTGCCAGCAGCTCCAGACTAGAAGGCCATGAGCAGTTCTTC. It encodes CASSSRLEGHEQFF.

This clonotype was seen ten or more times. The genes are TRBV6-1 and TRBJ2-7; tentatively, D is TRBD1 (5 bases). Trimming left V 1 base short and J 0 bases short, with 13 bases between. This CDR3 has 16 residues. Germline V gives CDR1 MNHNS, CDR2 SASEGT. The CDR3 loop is CASSEVWRQSSYEQYF. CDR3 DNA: TGTGCCAGCAGTGAAGTCTGGAGACAGAGCTCCTACGAGCAGTACTTC.

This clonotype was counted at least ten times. The chain's CDR3 is CASSRTGSNQPQHF. In DNA, the CDR3 is TGTGCCAGCAGCCGGACAGGGAGCAATCAGCCCCAGCATTTT. The chain links TRBV11-2 to TRBJ1-5; 8 nucleotides match TRBD1. The CDR3 runs 14 residues. J gave up 1 base and V 5 bases, and 1 base lay outside the gene matches. The germline CDR1 and CDR2 sequences are SGHAT and FQNNGV.

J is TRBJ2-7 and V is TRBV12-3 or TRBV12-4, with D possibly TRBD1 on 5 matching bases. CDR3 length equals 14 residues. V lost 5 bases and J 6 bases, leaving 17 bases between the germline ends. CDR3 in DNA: TGTGCCAGCAGTCCAGGGCTGGTTGCGGCCGAGCAGTACTTC. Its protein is CASSPGLVAAEQYF.

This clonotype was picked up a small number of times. The CDR3 here is CASSYGALSQYF. CDR3 nucleotides: TGTGCCAGCAGTTACGGGGCCCTATCCCAGTACTTC. This sequence joins TRBV6-2 or TRBV6-3 and TRBJ2-5, with D possibly matching TRBD1 (5 bases). The V gene lost 2 bases and the J gene lost 9 bases, with 10 bases spanning the gap. This CDR3 has 12 amino acids. Looked up from germline, CDR1 is MNHEY and CDR2 is SVGEGT.

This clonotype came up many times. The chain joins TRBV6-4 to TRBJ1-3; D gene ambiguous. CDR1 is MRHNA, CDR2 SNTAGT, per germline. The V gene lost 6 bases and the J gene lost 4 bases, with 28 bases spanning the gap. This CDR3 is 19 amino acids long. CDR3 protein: CASRPDWTGSRADGNTIYF. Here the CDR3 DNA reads TGTGCCAGCAGGCCCGATTGGACGGGTTCTCGGGCGGACGGAAACACCATATATTTT.

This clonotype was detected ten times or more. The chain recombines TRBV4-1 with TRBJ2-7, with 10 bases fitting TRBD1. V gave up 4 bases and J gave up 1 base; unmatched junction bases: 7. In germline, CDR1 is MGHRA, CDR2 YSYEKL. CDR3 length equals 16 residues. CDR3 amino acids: CASSLRGQGPSYEQYF. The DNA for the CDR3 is TGCGCCAGCAGCCTTCGGGGACAGGGGCCTTCCTACGAGCAGTACTTC.

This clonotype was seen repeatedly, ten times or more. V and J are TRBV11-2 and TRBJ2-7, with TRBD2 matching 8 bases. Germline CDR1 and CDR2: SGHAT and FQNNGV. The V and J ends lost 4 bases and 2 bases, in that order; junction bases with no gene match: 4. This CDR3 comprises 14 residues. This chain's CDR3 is CASSYGSGAYEQYF. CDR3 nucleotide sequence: TGTGCCAGCAGCTACGGTAGCGGGGCCTACGAGCAGTACTTC.

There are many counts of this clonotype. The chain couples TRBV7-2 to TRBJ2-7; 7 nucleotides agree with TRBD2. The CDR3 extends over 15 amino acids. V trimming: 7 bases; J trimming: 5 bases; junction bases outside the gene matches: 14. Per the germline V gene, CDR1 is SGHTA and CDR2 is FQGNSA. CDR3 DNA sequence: TGTGCCAGCAACAATTGGGCTAGCGGAGAGGACGAGCAGTACTTC. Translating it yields CASNNWASGEDEQYF.

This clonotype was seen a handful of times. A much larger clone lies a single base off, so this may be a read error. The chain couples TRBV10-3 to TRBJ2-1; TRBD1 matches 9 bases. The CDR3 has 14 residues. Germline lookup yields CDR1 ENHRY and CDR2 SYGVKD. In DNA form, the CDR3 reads TGTGCCACCAGTGAGGGGACAGGGTTGAATGAGCAGTTCTTC. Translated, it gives CATSEGTGLNEQFF.

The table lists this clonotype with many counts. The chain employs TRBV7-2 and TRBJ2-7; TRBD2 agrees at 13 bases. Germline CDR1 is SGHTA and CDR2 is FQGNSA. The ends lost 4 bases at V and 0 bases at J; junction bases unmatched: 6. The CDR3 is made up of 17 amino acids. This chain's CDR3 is CASSSGLAGYSSYEQYF. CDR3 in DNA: TGTGCCAGCAGCTCGGGACTAGCGGGGTACAGCTCCTACGAGCAGTACTTC. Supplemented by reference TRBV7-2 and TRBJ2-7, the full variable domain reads GAGVSQSPSNKVTEKGKDVELRCDPISGHTALYWYRQSLGQGLEFLIYFQGNSAPDKSGLPSDRFSAERTGGSVSTLTIQRTQQEDSAVYLCASSSGLAGYSSYEQYFGPGTRLTVT.

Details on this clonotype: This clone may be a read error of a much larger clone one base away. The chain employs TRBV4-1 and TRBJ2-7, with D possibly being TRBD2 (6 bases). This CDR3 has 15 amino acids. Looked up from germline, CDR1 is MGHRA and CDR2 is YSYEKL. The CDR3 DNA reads TGCGCCAGCAGCCAAGGTTCGGGAGCGCCCTACGGGCAGTACTTC. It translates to CASSQGSGAPYGQYF.

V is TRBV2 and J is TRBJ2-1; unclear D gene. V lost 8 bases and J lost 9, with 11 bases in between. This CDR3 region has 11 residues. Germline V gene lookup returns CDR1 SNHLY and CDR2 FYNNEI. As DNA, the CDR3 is TGTGCCAGCCTTTTTGGGGTTGAGCAGTTCTTC. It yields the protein CASLFGVEQFF.

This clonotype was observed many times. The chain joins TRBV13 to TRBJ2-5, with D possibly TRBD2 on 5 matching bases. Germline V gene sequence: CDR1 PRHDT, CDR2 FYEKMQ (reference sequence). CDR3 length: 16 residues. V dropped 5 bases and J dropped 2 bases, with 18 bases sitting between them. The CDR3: CASSPSLLERQETQYF. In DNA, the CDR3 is TGTGCCAGCAGCCCCTCCTTACTAGAGAGGCAAGAGACCCAGTACTTC.

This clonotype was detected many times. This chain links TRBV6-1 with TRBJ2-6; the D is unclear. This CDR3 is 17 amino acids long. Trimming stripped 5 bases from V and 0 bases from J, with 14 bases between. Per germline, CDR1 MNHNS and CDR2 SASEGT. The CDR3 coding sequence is TGTGCCAGCAGTTTACTCCTAACGGACTCTGGGGCCAACGTCCTGACTTTC. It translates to CASSLLLTDSGANVLTF.

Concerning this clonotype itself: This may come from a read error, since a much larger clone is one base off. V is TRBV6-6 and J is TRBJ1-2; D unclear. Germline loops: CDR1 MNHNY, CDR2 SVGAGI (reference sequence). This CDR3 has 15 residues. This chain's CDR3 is CATSYEGSVLYGYTF. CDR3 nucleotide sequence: TGTGCCACCAGTTACGAGGGCTCGGTCCTCTATGGCTACACCTTC.

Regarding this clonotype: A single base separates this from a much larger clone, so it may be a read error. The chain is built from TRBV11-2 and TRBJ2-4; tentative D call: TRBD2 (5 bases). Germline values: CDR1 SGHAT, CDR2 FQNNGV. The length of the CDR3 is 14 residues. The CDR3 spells CASRGPGARNIQYF. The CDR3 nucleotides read TGTGCCAGCCGAGGGCCCGGAGCCAGAAACATTCAGTACTTC.

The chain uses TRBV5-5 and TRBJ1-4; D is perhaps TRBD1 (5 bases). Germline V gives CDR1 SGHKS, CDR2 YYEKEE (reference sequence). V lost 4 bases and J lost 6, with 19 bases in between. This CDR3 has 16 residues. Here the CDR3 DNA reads TGTGCCAGCAGCGCCCCGTTCCGGGACCGGGATGAAAAACTGTTTTTT. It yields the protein CASSAPFRDRDEKLFF.